This note documents a single T cell receptor beta chain sequence. Antigen: not known. CDR1 and CDR2 from the germline V gene are MNHNS and SASEGT. V lost 8 bases and J 3 bases, leaving 10 bases between the germline ends. The CDR3 is made up of 12 amino acids. The data derive from a study of response to subunit inactivated influenza vaccine. Each CDR3 protein gets one entry after TCRdb re-called the RT-PCR reads with MiXCR. The table lists 600,000 to 700,000 distinct CDR3 sequences, approximately 15% of them singletons. Study-wide findings and caveats: That few new T cells are recruited by each seasonal influenza vaccination was the authors' suggestion.

Sequenced here: PBMCs from blood, sampled 14 days before vaccination. V gene TRBV6-1 combines with J gene TRBJ1-1, with D possibly matching TRBD1 (5 bases). The sequence derives from a man in his forties or fifties who received an inactivated influenza vaccine. CDR3 sequence reads: CASGVTDTEAFF. The DNA of the CDR3 is TGTGCCAGCGGTGTGACAGACACTGAAGCTTTCTTT.